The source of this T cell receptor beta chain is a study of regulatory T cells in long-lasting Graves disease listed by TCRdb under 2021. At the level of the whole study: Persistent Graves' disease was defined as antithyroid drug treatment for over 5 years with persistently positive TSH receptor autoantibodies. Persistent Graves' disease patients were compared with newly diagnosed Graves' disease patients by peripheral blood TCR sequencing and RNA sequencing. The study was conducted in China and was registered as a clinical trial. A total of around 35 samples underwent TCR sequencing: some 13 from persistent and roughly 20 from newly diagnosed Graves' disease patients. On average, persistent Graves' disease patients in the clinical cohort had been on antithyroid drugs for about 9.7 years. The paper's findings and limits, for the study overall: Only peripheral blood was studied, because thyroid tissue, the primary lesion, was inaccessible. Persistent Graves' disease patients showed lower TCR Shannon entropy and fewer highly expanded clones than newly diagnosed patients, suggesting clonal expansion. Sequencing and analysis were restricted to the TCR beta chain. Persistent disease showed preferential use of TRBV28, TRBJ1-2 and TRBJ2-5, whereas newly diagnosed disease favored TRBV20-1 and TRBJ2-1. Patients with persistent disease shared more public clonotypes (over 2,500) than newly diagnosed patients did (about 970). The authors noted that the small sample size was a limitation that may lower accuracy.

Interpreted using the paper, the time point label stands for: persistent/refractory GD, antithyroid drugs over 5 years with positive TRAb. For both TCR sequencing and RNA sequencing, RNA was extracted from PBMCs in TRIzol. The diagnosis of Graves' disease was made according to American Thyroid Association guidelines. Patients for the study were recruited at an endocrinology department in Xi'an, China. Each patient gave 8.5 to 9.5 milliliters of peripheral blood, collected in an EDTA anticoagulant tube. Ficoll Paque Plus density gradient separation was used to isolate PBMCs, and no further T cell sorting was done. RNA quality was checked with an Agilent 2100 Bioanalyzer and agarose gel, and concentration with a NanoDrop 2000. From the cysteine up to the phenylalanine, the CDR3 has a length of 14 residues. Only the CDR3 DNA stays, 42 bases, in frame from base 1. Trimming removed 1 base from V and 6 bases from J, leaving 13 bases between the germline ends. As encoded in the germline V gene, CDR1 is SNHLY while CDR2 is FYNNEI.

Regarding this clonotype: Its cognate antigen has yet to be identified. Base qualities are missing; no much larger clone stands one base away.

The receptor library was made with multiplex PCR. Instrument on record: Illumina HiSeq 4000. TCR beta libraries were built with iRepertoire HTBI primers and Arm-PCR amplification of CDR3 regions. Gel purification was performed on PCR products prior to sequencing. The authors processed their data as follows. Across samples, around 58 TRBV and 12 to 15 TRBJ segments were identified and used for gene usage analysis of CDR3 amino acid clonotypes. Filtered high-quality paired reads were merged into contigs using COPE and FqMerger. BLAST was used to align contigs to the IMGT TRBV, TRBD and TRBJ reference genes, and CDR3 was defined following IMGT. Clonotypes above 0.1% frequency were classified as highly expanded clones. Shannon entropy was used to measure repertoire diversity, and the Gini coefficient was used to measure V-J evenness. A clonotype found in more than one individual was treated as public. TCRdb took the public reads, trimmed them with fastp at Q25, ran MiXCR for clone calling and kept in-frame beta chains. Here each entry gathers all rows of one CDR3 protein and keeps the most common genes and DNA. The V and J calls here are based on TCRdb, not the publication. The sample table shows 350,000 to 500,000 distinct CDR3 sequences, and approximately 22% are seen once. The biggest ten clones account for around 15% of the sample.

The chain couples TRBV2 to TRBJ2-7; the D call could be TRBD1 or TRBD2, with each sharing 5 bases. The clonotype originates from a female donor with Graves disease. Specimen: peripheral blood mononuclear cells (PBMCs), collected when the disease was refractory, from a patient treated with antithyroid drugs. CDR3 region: CASSEGGVLLEQYF. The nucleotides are TGTGCCAGCAGTGAAGGAGGGGTTTTGCTCGAGCAGTACTTC.